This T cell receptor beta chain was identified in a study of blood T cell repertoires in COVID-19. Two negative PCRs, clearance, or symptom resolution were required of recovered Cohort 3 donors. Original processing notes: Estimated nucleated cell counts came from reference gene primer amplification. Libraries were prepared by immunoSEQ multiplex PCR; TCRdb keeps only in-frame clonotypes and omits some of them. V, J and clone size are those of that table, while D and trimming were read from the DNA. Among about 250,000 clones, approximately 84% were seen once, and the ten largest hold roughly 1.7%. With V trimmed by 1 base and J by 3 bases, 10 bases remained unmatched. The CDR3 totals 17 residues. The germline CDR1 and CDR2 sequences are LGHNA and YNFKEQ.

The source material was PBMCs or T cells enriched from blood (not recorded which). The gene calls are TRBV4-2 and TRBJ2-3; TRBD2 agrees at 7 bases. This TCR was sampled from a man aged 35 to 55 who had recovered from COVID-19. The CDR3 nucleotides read TGTGCCAGCAGCCAAGGGGAAGGACTAGGCCATACAGATACGCAGTATTTT. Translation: CASSQGEGLGHTDTQYF.